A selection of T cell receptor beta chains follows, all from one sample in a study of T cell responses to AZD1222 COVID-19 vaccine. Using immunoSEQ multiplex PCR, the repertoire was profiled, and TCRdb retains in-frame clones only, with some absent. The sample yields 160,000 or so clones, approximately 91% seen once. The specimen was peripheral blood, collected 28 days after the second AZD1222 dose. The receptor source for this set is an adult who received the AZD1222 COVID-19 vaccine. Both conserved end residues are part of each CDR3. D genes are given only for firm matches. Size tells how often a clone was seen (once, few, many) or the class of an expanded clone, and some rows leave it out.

CDR3 DNA: TGTGCCAGCAGTTACGGGAGGGACACTGAAGCTTTCTTT; CDR3 protein: CASSYGRDTEAFF; J gene: TRBJ1-1; D gene: NA; clone size: few; V gene: TRBV6-5
CDR3 DNA: TGTGCCAGCTCACCAGTTCTAGCGGGCCCCAATGAGCAGTTCTTC; CDR3 protein: CASSPVLAGPNEQFF; J gene: TRBJ2-1; D gene: TRBD2; clone size: NA; V gene: TRBV18
CDR3 DNA: TGTGCCAGCTCAGGAACAGGGGGATTCTATGGCTACACCTTC; CDR3 protein: CASSGTGGFYGYTF; J gene: TRBJ1-2; D gene: TRBD1; clone size: NA; V gene: TRBV18
CDR3 DNA: TGCGCCAGCAGACAGTCCATGAACACTGAAGCTTTCTTT; CDR3 protein: CASRQSMNTEAFF; J gene: TRBJ1-1; D gene: NA; clone size: NA; V gene: TRBV10-1
CDR3 DNA: TGTGCCAGTATAAGCGAAGGATACTCGACTCAGCCCCAGCATTTT; CDR3 protein: CASISEGYSTQPQHF; J gene: TRBJ1-5; D gene: NA; clone size: NA; V gene: TRBV19
CDR3 DNA: TGTGCCAGCAGCTTGAGGACCCAGGGCGACTCCTACGAGCAGTACTTC; CDR3 protein: CASSLRTQGDSYEQYF; J gene: TRBJ2-7; D gene: NA; clone size: NA; V gene: TRBV5-6
CDR3 DNA: TGTGCCAGCAGCCATTCCCGGGACAGGGGAAAACTGTTTTTT; CDR3 protein: CASSHSRDRGKLFF; J gene: TRBJ1-4; D gene: TRBD1; clone size: NA; V gene: TRBV3-1/TRBV3-2
CDR3 DNA: TGTGCCAGCAGCTTAGGGTGGTCCCAATTCTCCTACGAGCAGTACTTC; CDR3 protein: CASSLGWSQFSYEQYF; J gene: TRBJ2-7; D gene: NA; clone size: NA; V gene: TRBV7-2
CDR3 DNA: TGCGCCAGCAGGGGACGCGCCGTCAACAGGGGTAACACTGAAGCTTTCTTT; CDR3 protein: CASRGRAVNRGNTEAFF; J gene: TRBJ1-1; D gene: TRBD1; clone size: once; V gene: TRBV5-1
CDR3 DNA: TGTGCCAGCAGCTTGGCCGGGACAGGGGGAATAACTAACTATGGCTACACCTTC; CDR3 protein: CASSLAGTGGITNYGYTF; J gene: TRBJ1-2; D gene: TRBD1; clone size: once; V gene: TRBV5-6
CDR3 DNA: TGCAGTGCTAGTTCGGGGGGGGAAAAACTGTTTTTT; CDR3 protein: CSASSGGEKLFF; J gene: TRBJ1-4; D gene: NA; clone size: NA; V gene: TRBV20-1
CDR3 DNA: TGTGCCAGCAGTGTCGGTAGCGGCTCCTACAATGAGCAGTTCTTC; CDR3 protein: CASSVGSGSYNEQFF; J gene: TRBJ2-1; D gene: NA; clone size: NA; V gene: TRBV27
CDR3 DNA: TGTGCCTGGAGGCGACTACCCTACGAGCAGTACTTC; CDR3 protein: CAWRRLPYEQYF; J gene: TRBJ2-7; D gene: NA; clone size: once; V gene: TRBV30
CDR3 DNA: TGTGCCAGCAGCCAGGTGGACACGGTCTTTAACTATGGCTACACCTTC; CDR3 protein: CASSQVDTVFNYGYTF; J gene: TRBJ1-2; D gene: NA; clone size: NA; V gene: TRBV3-1/TRBV3-2
CDR3 DNA: TGTGCCAGTAGTCCGCACGGGAGGGGGCAAGATAATGAAAAACTGTTTTTT; CDR3 protein: CASSPHGRGQDNEKLFF; J gene: TRBJ1-4; D gene: TRBD1; clone size: NA; V gene: TRBV19
CDR3 DNA: TGTGCCAGCAGCTTACAGGGATCCACCCTCCACTTT; CDR3 protein: CASSLQGSTLHF; J gene: TRBJ1-6; D gene: NA; clone size: NA; V gene: TRBV7-9
CDR3 DNA: TGTGCCAGCAGGGGCGCCAGTAGCGGGGTTTACAATGAGCAGTTCTTC; CDR3 protein: CASRGASSGVYNEQFF; J gene: TRBJ2-1; D gene: TRBD2; clone size: NA; V gene: TRBV7-2
CDR3 DNA: TGTGCCAGCAGTTCCGGGGGGGGCTTGGATGCCTACGAGCAGTACTTC; CDR3 protein: CASSSGGGLDAYEQYF; J gene: TRBJ2-7; D gene: TRBD2; clone size: NA; V gene: TRBV27
CDR3 DNA: TGTGCCAGCAGTTTCAGGGAGACTGAAGCTTTCTTT; CDR3 protein: CASSFRETEAFF; J gene: TRBJ1-1; D gene: NA; clone size: NA; V gene: TRBV28
CDR3 DNA: TGTGCCAGCAGCTCGCAGCATTACAGGGACGGGGATGGCTACACCTTC; CDR3 protein: CASSSQHYRDGDGYTF; J gene: TRBJ1-2; D gene: NA; clone size: NA; V gene: TRBV27
CDR3 DNA: TGTGCCAGCAGCCCCCGACTAGCGGGGAAAACCGGGGAGCTGTTTTTT; CDR3 protein: CASSPRLAGKTGELFF; J gene: TRBJ2-2; D gene: TRBD2; clone size: NA; V gene: TRBV7-2
CDR3 DNA: TGTGCCAGCAGCCTCCCCGGGACGGAGGAAACCTACGAGCAGTACTTC; CDR3 protein: CASSLPGTEETYEQYF; J gene: TRBJ2-7; D gene: NA; clone size: NA; V gene: TRBV7-9
CDR3 DNA: TGTGCCAGCAGCCAAGATCATAGCACAAACAATGAGCAGTTCTTC; CDR3 protein: CASSQDHSTNNEQFF; J gene: TRBJ2-1; D gene: NA; clone size: NA; V gene: TRBV3-1/TRBV3-2
CDR3 DNA: TGTGCCAGCAGTTCCATTGGGCCTGGAGATTCACCCCTCCACTTT; CDR3 protein: CASSSIGPGDSPLHF; J gene: TRBJ1-6; D gene: NA; clone size: once; V gene: TRBV6-5
CDR3 DNA: TGCGCCAGCAGCTTGAGACAGCAATCTAACTATGGCTACACCTTC; CDR3 protein: CASSLRQQSNYGYTF; J gene: TRBJ1-2; D gene: NA; clone size: once; V gene: TRBV5-1
CDR3 DNA: TGTGCCAGCAGCCAAGATCTCCCAGGGACGGGCTCTGGGGCCAACGTCCTGACTTTC; CDR3 protein: CASSQDLPGTGSGANVLTF; J gene: TRBJ2-6; D gene: NA; clone size: NA; V gene: TRBV3-1/TRBV3-2
CDR3 DNA: TGTGCCAGCAGTTACGGGGGTCAGGGCTACGAGCAGTACTTC; CDR3 protein: CASSYGGQGYEQYF; J gene: TRBJ2-7; D gene: NA; clone size: NA; V gene: TRBV6-5
CDR3 DNA: TGTGCCTGGAGTGTCCCCCGGACTGAAGCTTTCTTT; CDR3 protein: CAWSVPRTEAFF; J gene: TRBJ1-1; D gene: NA; clone size: NA; V gene: TRBV30
CDR3 DNA: TGTGCCATCAGCCTTGACAGGGGCGAGACCCAGTACTTC; CDR3 protein: CAISLDRGETQYF; J gene: TRBJ2-5; D gene: TRBD1; clone size: few; V gene: TRBV10-3
CDR3 DNA: TGTGCCAGCAGGATGGACAGCACAGATACGCAGTATTTT; CDR3 protein: CASRMDSTDTQYF; J gene: TRBJ2-3; D gene: NA; clone size: NA; V gene: TRBV28
CDR3 DNA: TGTGCCTGCGGACTAGCGGCAGGGGAGACCCAGTACTTC; CDR3 protein: CACGLAAGETQYF; J gene: TRBJ2-5; D gene: TRBD2; clone size: NA; V gene: TRBV30
CDR3 DNA: TGTGCCAGTAGTACTTCTGGGGTCCCAGTATACGCCGAGCAGTACTTC; CDR3 protein: CASSTSGVPVYAEQYF; J gene: TRBJ2-7; D gene: NA; clone size: once; V gene: TRBV19
CDR3 DNA: TGTGCCAGCAGCTTCCGCGCCCTGGCCGGGGAGCTGTTTTTT; CDR3 protein: CASSFRALAGELFF; J gene: TRBJ2-2; D gene: NA; clone size: NA; V gene: TRBV7-9
CDR3 DNA: TGTGCCAGCAGTTTAGCTGGCGAGCAGTACTTC; CDR3 protein: CASSLAGEQYF; J gene: TRBJ2-7; D gene: NA; clone size: NA; V gene: TRBV2
CDR3 DNA: TGTGCCAGCAGTTTCGGCCCAACGTACGAGCAGTACTTC; CDR3 protein: CASSFGPTYEQYF; J gene: TRBJ2-7; D gene: NA; clone size: NA; V gene: TRBV12-3/TRBV12-4
CDR3 DNA: TGCGCCAGCAGCTTGAGTAGGAACACTGAAGCTTTCTTT; CDR3 protein: CASSLSRNTEAFF; J gene: TRBJ1-1; D gene: NA; clone size: NA; V gene: TRBV5-1
CDR3 DNA: TGTGCCAGCAGCCGGACAGGGTGGACTGAAGCTTTCTTT; CDR3 protein: CASSRTGWTEAFF; J gene: TRBJ1-1; D gene: TRBD1; clone size: NA; V gene: TRBV5-5
CDR3 DNA: TGTGCCAGCAGCCAAGATCTAATAGCCCCAGCAGGGGAGACCCAGTACTTC; CDR3 protein: CASSQDLIAPAGETQYF; J gene: TRBJ2-5; D gene: NA; clone size: NA; V gene: TRBV3-1/TRBV3-2
CDR3 DNA: TGCGCCAGCAGCCAAGCAAGGACAGTGAACACTGAAGCTTTCTTT; CDR3 protein: CASSQARTVNTEAFF; J gene: TRBJ1-1; D gene: NA; clone size: NA; V gene: TRBV4-1
CDR3 DNA: TGTGCCAGCAGCCAAGTCCTACAGGGGGCCAAAAACATTCAGTACTTC; CDR3 protein: CASSQVLQGAKNIQYF; J gene: TRBJ2-4; D gene: TRBD1; clone size: NA; V gene: TRBV3-1/TRBV3-2
CDR3 DNA: TGTGCCAGTAGCCTAAGGAATCAGCCCCAGCATTTT; CDR3 protein: CASSLRNQPQHF; J gene: TRBJ1-5; D gene: NA; clone size: NA; V gene: TRBV19
CDR3 DNA: TGTGCCAGCAGTTTAGTTTCGGGGAACGGGGGCTACACCTTC; CDR3 protein: CASSLVSGNGGYTF; J gene: TRBJ1-2; D gene: NA; clone size: NA; V gene: TRBV28